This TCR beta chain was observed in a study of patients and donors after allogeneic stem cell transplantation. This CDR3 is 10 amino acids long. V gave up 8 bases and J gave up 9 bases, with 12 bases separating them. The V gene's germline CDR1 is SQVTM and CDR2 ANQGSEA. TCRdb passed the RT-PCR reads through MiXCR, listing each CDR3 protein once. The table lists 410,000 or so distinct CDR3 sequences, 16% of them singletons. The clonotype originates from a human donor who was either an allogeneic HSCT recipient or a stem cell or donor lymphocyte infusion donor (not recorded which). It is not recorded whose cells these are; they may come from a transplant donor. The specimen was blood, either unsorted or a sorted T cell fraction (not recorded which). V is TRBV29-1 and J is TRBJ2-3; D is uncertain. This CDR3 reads CSPKEGTQYF. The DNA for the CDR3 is TGCAGCCCCAAGGAAGGGACGCAGTATTTT.